This T cell receptor beta chain comes out of a study of T cells in localized non-small cell lung cancer. Study observations and caveats: There was an association of higher blood T cell density with longer overall survival. Uninvolved adjacent lung had higher T cell clonality than tumor and all other tissues.

The CDR3 extends over 16 amino acids. Germline CDR1 MNHEY, CDR2 SMNVEV (reference sequence). V was clipped by 8 bases and J by 3 bases; unmatched bases: 15. The repertoire was sequenced with immunoSEQ multiplex PCR; TCRdb's copy has only in-frame clones and lacks some. The data hold some 66,000 clones, with about four fifths observed a single time. Regarding this clone: Its target is unknown.

Material: peripheral blood, obtained before any cancer treatment. This chain links TRBV27 with TRBJ2-7; TRBD2 matches at 8 bases. This sequence was found in an older female donor with stage I lung adenocarcinoma. In DNA, the CDR3 is TGTGCCAGCGGAGAACTCGCGGGAGGAAAATACTACGAGCAGTACTTC. Translation: CASGELAGGKYYEQYF.